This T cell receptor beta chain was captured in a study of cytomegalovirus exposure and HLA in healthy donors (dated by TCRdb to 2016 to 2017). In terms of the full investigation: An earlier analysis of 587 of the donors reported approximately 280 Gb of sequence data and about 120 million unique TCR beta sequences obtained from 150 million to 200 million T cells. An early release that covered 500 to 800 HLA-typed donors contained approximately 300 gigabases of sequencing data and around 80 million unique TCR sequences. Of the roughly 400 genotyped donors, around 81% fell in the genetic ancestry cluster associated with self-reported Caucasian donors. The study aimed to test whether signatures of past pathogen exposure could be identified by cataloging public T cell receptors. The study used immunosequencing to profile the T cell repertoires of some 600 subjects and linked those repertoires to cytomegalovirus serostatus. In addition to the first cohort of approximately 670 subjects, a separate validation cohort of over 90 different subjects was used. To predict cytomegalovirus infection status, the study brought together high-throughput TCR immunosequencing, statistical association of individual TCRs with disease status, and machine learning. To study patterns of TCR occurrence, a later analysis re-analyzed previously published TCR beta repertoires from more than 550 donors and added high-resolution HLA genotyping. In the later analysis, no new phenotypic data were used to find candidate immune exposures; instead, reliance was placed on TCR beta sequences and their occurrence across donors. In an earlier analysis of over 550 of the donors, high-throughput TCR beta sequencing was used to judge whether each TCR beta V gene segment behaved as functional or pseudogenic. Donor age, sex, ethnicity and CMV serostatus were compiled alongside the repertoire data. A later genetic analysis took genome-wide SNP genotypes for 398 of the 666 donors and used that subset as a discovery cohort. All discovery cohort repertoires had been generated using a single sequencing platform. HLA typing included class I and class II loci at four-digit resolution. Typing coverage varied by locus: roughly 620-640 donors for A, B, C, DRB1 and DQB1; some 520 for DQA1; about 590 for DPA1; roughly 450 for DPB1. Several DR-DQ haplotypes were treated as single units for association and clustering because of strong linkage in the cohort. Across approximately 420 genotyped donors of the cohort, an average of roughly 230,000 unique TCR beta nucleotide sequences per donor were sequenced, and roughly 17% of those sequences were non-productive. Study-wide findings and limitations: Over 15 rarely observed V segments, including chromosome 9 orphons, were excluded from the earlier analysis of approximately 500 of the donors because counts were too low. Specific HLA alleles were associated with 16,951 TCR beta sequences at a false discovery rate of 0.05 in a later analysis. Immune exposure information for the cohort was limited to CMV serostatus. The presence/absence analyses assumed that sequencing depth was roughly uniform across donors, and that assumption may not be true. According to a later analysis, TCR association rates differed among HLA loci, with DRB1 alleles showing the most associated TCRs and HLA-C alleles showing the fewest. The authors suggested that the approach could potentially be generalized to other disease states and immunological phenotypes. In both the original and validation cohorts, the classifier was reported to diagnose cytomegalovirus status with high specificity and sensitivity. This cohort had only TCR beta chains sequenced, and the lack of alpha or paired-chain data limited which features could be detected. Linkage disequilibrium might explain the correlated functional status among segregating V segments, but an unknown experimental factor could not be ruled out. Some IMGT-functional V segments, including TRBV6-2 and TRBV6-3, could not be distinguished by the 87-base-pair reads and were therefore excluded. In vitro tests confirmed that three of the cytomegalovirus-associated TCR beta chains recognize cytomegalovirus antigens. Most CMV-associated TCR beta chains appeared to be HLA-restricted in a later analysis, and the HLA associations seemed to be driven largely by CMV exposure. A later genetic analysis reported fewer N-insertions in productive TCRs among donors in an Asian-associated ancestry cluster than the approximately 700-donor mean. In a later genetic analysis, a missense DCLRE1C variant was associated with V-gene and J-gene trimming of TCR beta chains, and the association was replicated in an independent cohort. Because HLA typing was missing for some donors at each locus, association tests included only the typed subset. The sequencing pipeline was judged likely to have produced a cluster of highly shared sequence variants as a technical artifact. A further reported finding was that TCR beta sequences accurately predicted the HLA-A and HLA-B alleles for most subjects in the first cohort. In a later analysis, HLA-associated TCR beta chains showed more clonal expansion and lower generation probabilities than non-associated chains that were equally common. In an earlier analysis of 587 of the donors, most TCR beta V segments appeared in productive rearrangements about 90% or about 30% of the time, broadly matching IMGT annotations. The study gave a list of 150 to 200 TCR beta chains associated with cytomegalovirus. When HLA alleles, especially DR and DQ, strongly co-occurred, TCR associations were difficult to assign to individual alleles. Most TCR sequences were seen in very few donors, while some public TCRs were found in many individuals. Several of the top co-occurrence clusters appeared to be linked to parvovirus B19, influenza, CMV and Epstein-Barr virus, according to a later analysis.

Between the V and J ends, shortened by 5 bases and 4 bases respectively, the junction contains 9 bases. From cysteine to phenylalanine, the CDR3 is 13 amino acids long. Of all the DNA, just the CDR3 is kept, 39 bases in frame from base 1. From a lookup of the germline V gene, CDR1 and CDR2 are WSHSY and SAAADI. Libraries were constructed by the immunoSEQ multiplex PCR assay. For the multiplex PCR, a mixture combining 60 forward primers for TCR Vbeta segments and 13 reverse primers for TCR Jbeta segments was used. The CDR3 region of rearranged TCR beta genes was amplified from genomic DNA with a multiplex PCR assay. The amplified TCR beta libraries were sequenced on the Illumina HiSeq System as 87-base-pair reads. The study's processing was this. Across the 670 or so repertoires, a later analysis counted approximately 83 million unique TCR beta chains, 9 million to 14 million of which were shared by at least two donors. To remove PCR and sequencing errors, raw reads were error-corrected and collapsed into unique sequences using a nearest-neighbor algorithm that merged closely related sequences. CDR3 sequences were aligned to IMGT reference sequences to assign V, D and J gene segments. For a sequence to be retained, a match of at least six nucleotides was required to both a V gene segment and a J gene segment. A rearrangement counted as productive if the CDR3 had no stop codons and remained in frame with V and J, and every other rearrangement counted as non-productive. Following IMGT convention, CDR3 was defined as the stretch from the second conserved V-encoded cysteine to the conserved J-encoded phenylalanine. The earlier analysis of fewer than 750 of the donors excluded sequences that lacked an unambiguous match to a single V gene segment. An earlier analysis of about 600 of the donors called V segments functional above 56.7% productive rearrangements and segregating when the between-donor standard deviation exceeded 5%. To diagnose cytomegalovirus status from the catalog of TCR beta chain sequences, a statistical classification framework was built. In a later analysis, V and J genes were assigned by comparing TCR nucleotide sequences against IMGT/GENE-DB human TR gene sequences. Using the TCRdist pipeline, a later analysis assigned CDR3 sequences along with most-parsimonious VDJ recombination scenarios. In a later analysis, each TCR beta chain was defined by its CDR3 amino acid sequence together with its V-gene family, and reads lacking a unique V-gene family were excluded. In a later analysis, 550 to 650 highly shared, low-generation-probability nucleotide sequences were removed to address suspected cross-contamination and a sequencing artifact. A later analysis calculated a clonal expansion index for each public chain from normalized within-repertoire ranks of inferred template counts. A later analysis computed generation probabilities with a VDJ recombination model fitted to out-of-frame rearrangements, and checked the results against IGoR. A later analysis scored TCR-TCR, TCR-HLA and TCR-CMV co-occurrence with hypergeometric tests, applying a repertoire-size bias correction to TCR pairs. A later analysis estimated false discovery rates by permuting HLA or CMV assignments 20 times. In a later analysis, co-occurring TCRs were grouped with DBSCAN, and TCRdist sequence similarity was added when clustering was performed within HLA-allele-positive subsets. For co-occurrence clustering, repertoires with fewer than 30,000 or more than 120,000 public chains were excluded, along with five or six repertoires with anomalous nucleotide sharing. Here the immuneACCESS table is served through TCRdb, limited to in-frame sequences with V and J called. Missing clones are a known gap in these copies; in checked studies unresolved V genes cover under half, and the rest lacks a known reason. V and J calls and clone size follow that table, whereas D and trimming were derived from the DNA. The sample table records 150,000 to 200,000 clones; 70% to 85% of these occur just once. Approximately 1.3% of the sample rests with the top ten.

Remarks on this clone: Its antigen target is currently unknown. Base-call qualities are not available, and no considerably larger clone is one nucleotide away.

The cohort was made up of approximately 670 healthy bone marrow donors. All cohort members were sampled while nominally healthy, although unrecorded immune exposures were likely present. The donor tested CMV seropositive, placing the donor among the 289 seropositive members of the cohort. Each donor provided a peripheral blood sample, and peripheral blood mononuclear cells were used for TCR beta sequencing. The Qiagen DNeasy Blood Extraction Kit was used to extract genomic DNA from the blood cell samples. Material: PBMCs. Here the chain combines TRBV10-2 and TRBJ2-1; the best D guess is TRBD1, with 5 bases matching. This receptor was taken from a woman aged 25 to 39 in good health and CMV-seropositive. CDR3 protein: CASSLAGYNEQFF. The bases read TGCGCCAGCAGTTTGGCAGGGTACAATGAGCAGTTCTTC.